This T cell receptor beta chain was captured by sequencing in a study of Ad26.COV2.S vaccination and SARS-CoV-2 variants. Study observations and caveats: Vaccine recipients had higher spike-specific TCR breadth than placebo recipients.

Repertoires were generated with immunoSEQ multiplex PCR, while TCRdb's copy carries only in-frame clones and drops some. This sample has approximately 460,000 clones, with roughly nine tenths found just once. Regarding this clone: What it binds is not known.

Germline values: CDR1 SGHDT, CDR2 YYEEEE. The CDR3 loop spans 14 amino acids. V lost 5 bases, J lost 2 bases, and 13 bases lay in between. Sample treatment: over 15 received Ad26.COV2.S at low or high dose, single or two shots; 5 received placebo; per-sample allocation not given. Collection of the samples took place on day 63 after the first injection of vaccine or placebo. Expressing Wuhan-strain SARS-CoV-2 spike, an Ad26 vector served as the vaccine. This material consisted of peripheral blood, taken in a trial of Ad26.COV2.S vaccine versus placebo. The TCR sequence derives from a person aged 18 to 59 who received the Ad26.COV2.S COVID-19 vaccine or a placebo. The chain links TRBV5-6 to TRBJ2-5; unclear D gene. CDR3 DNA sequence: TGTGCCAGCAGGCGCCCGGGCGTACAAGAGACCCAGTACTTC. It is translated as CASRRPGVQETQYF.